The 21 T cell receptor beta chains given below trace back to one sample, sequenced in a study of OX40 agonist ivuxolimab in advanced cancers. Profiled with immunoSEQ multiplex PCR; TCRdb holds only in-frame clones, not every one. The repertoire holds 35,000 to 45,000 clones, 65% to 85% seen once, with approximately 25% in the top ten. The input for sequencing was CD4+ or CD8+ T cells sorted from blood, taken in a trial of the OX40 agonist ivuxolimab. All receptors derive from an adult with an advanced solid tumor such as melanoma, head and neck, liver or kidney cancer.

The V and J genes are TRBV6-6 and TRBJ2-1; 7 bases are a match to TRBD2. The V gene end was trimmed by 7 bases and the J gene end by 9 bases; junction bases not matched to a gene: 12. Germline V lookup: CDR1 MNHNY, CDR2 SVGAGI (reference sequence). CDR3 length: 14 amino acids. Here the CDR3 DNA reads TGTGCCAGCAAAACGGGAGCGGGGAATGGTGAGCAGTTCTTC. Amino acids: CASKTGAGNGEQFF.

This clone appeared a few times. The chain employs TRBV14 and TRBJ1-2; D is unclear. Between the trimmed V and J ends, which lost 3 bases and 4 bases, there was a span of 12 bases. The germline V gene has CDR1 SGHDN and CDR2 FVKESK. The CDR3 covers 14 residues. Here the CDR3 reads CASSQDHRFYGYTF. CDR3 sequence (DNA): TGTGCCAGCAGCCAGGATCACCGCTTCTATGGCTACACCTTC.

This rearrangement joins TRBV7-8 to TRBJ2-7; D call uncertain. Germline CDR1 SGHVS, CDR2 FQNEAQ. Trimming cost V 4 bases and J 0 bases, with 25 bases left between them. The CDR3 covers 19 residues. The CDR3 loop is CASSSPGLASFHSSYEQYF. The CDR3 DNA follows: TGTGCCAGCAGCTCCCCGGGCCTCGCCTCTTTTCATAGCTCCTACGAGCAGTACTTC.

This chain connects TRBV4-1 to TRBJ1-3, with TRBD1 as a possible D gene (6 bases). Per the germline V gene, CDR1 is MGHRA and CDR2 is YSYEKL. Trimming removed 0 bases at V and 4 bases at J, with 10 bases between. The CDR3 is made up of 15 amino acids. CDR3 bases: TGCGCCAGCAGCCAAGACGGGGGGCCAGGAAACACCATATATTTT. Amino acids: CASSQDGGPGNTIYF.

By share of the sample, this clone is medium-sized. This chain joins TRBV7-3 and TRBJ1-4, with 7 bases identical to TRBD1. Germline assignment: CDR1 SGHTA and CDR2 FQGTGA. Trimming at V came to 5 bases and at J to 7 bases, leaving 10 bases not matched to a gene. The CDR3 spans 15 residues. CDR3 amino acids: CASSPTGAGGEKLFF. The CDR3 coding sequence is TGTGCCAGCAGCCCAACAGGGGCTGGGGGTGAAAAACTGTTTTTT.

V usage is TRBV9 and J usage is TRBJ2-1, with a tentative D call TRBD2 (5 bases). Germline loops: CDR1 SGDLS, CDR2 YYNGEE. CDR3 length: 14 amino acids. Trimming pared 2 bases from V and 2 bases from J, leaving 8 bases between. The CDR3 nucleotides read TGTGCCAGCAGCGTCACCGGGACCTACAATGAGCAGTTCTTC. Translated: CASSVTGTYNEQFF.

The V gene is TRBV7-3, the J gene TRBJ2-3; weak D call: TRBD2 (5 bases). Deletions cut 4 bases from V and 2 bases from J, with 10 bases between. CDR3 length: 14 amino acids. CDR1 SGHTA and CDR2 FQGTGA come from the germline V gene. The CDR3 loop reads CASSSAEFTDTQYF. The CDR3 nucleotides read TGTGCCAGCAGCTCAGCGGAATTCACAGATACGCAGTATTTT.

The chain's CDR3 is CAIMSNGGYEQYF. Here the CDR3 DNA reads TGTGCCATCATGAGTAACGGAGGCTACGAGCAGTACTTC. The chain combines TRBV10-3 with TRBJ2-7; D possibly corresponds to TRBD2 (5 bases). The CDR3 has 13 residues. Trimming pared 7 bases from V and 3 bases from J, leaving 13 bases between. Germline V gene lookup returns CDR1 ENHRY and CDR2 SYGVKD.

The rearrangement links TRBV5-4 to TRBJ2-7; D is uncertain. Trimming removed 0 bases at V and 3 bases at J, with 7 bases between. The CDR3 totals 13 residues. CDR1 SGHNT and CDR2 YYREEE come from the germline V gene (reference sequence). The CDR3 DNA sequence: TGTGCCAGCAGCTTGGGCTCCAGCTACGAGCAGTACTTC. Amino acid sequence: CASSLGSSYEQYF.

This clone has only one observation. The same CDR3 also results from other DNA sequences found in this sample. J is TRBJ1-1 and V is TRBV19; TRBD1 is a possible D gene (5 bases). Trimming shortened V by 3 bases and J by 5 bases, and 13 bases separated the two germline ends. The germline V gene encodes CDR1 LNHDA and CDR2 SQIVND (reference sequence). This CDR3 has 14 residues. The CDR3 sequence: CASSIGGARTEAFF. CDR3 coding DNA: TGTGCCAGTAGTATCGGTGGGGCGAGGACTGAAGCTTTCTTT. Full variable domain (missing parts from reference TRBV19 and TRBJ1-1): DGGITQSPKYLFRKEGQNVTLSCEQNLNHDAMYWYRQDPGQGLRLIYYSQIVNDFQKGDIAEGYSVSREKKESFPLTVTSAQKNPTAFYLCASSIGGARTEAFFGQGTRLTVV.

CDR3 nucleotides: TGTGCCAGCAGGATGGGACGGAACTCCTACGAGCAGTACTTC. Amino acids: CASRMGRNSYEQYF. The gene calls are TRBV2 and TRBJ2-7, with D possibly being TRBD1 or TRBD2 (5 bases each). The CDR3 is 14 amino acids. In germline, CDR1 is SNHLY, CDR2 FYNNEI. V was shortened by 6 bases and J by 0 bases, with 12 bases between the two germline ends. Variable domain in full (rest from reference TRBV2 and TRBJ2-7): EPEVTQTPSHQVTQMGQEVILRCVPISNHLYFYWYRQILGQKVEFLVSFYNNEISEKSEIFDDQFSVERPDGSNFTLKIRSTKLEDSAMYFCASRMGRNSYEQYFGPGTRLTVT.

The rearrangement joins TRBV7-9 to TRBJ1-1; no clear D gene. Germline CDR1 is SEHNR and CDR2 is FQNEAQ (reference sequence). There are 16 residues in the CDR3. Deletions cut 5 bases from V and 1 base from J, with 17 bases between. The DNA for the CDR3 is TGTGCCAGCAGCCCAGCGGGGTCTCTGAGGAACACTGAAGCTTTCTTT. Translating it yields CASSPAGSLRNTEAFF.

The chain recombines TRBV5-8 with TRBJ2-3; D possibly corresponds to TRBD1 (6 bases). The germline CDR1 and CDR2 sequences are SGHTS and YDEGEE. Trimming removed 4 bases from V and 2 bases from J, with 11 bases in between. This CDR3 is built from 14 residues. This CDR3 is CASSKGVSTDTQYF. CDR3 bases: TGTGCCAGCAGCAAGGGGGTCTCCACAGATACGCAGTATTTT.

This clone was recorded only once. CDR3 nucleotide sequence: TGTGCCAGCACCCCACCGAGGACAGCCCGAAAGGTATATGGCTACACCTTC. This sequence encodes CASTPPRTARKVYGYTF. This rearrangement joins TRBV6-4 to TRBJ1-2, with D maybe TRBD1 (6 bases). V dropped 7 bases and J dropped 5 bases, with 26 bases sitting between them. Germline CDR1 MRHNA, CDR2 SNTAGT. The CDR3 is 17 residues long.

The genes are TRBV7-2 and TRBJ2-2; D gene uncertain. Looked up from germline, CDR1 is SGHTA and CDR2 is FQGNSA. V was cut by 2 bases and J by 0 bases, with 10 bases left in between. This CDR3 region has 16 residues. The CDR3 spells CASSLRSGSNTGELFF. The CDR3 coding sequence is TGTGCCAGCAGCTTACGATCGGGCTCGAACACCGGGGAGCTGTTTTTT. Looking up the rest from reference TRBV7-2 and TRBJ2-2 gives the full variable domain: GAGVSQSPSNKVTEKGKDVELRCDPISGHTALYWYRQSLGQGLEFLIYFQGNSAPDKSGLPSDRFSAERTGGSVSTLTIQRTQQEDSAVYLCASSLRSGSNTGELFFGEGSRLTVL.

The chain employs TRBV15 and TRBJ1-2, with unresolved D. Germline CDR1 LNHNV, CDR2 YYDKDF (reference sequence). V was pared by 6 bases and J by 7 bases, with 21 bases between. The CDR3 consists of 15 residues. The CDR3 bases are TGTGCCACCAGAATGAGCGGGAAGGGATTGACTGGCTACACCTTC. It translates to CATRMSGKGLTGYTF.

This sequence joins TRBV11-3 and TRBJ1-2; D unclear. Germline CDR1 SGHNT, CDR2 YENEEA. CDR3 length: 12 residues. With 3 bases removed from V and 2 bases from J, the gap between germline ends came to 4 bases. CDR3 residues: CASSLGNYGYTF. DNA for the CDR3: TGTGCCAGCAGCTTGGGGAACTATGGCTACACCTTC.

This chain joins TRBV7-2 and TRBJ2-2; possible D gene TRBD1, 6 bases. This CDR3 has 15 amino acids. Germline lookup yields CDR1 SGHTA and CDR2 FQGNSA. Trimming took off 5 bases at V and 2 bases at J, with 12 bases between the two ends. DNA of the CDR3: TGTGCCAGCAGCGGCACAGGGAGAAACACCGGGGAGCTGTTTTTT. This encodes CASSGTGRNTGELFF.

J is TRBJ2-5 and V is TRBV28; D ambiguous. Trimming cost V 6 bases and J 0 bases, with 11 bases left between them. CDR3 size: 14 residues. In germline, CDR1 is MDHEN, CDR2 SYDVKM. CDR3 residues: CASSPQLYQETQYF. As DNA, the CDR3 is TGTGCCAGCAGCCCACAGCTATACCAAGAGACCCAGTACTTC.

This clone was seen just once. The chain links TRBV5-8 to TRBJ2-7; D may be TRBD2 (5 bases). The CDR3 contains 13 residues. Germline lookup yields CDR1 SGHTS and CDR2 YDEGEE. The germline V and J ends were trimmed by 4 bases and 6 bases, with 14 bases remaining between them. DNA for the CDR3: TGTGCCAGCAGCCGGGCGGCGGGTCGCGAGCAGTACTTC. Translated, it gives CASSRAAGREQYF. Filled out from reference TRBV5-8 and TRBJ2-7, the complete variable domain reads EAGVTQSPTHLIKTRGQQATLRCSPISGHTSVYWYQQALGLGLQFLLWYDEGEERNRGNFPPRFSGRQFPNYSSELNVNALELEDSALYLCASSRAAGREQYFGPGTRLTVT.

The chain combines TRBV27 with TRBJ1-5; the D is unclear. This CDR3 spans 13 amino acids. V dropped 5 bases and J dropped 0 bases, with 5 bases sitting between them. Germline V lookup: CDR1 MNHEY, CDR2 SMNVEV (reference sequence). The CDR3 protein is CASSPYSNQPQHF. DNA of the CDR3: TGTGCCAGCAGTCCTTATAGCAATCAGCCCCAGCATTTT.